This TCR beta chain is from a study of OX40 agonist ivuxolimab in advanced cancers. Measured with immunoSEQ multiplex PCR; TCRdb has only the in-frame clones, and not every one. The repertoire holds more than 50,000 clones, 70% to 80% seen once, with roughly 4.5% in the top ten. A word on this clone: Its antigen is still unknown.

Germline V gene lookup returns CDR1 GTSNPN and CDR2 SVGIG (reference sequence). V was clipped by 8 bases and J by 0 bases, with 14 bases between them. The CDR3 has 14 residues. Overall study findings and caveats: Doses of 0.1 to 3.0 mg/kg were accompanied by clonal expansion of CD4+ and CD8+ blood T cells by week 6.

This specimen consisted of CD4+ or CD8+ T cells sorted from blood, obtained in a trial of the OX40 agonist ivuxolimab. The sequence was collected from an adult with an advanced solid tumor such as melanoma, head and neck, liver or kidney cancer. The V gene is TRBV30, the J gene TRBJ2-1, with a tentative D call TRBD2 (5 bases). The CDR3 DNA reads as TGTGCCGGGTCGAGGGCAAGCTCCTACAATGAGCAGTTCTTC. Translation gives CAGSRASSYNEQFF.